The entry below describes one T cell receptor beta chain. The antigen it recognizes is unknown. Per-nucleotide qualities are absent, and no much larger clonotype sits a single base away. The data were taken from a study of tumor-infiltrating lymphocytes in oesophageal squamous cell carcinoma (dated by TCRdb to 2015 to 2016). Libraries were constructed by PCR. The instrument given in TCRdb is Illumina HiSeq 2000. TCRdb trimmed public reads at Q25 via fastp, called clones via MiXCR and kept in-frame beta chains. All rows with the same CDR3 protein become a single entry with the most common DNA and genes. The sample table lists approximately 15,000 distinct CDR3 sequences, approximately 50% of them with a count of one. Of the sample, 12% to 15% falls within the top ten clones. Per the germline V gene, SGHVS is the CDR1 and FNYEAQ is the CDR2. There are 16 amino acids in the CDR3, from cysteine to phenylalanine inclusive. The kept DNA is CDR3 alone, 48 bases in frame from the first base. V and J lose 1 base and 3 bases, and a span of 15 bases separates them.

The chain was built from TRBV7-6 and TRBJ2-5; tentative D gene TRBD1, with 6 bases matching. Source material: blood. The sequence was obtained from a male donor with esophageal squamous cell carcinoma. At the DNA level, the sequence is TGTGCCAGCAGCTTAGTTAGTCCCAGGGGTAAAGAGACCCAGTACTTC. Its translation reads: CASSLVSPRGKETQYF.